Listed here are 24 T cell receptor beta chains from one sample, sequenced in a study of neurological immune-mediated disorders. One entry per CDR3 protein results from TCRdb running MiXCR on the 5' RACE reads. The repertoire includes over 30,000 distinct CDR3 sequences, about 13% of them detected once, and around 2.5% sits in the top ten. Time point in this sample: longitudinal time-point 2. The sample comprised PBMCs. The source is a woman in her thirties or forties in good health.

V gene TRBV6-1 combines with J gene TRBJ2-1; 11 bases align to TRBD1. CDR3 size: 18 residues. CDR1 and CDR2 (germline): MNHNS, SASEGT. Losses at the gene ends were 0 bases for V and 7 bases for J; bases not matched to a gene: 11. For the CDR3, the DNA is TGTGCCAGCAGTGAAGCGGGGGGCTTGGGACAGGGGGGTAATGAGCAGTTCTTC. Its translation: CASSEAGGLGQGGNEQFF.

This clonotype was picked up many times. The rearrangement links TRBV6-5 to TRBJ2-1; 10 bases align to TRBD1. Germline V CDR1 and CDR2: MNHEY, SVGAGI. This CDR3 region has 15 residues. V dropped 2 bases and J dropped 8; count of bases not matched to a gene: 6. The CDR3 nucleotides read TGTGCCAGCAGTTACGCGGGACAGGGGATGTATGAGCAGTTCTTC. Protein sequence: CASSYAGQGMYEQFF.

This clonotype has ten or more counts. CDR3 sequence: CASSLETEYNSPLHF. In nucleotides, the CDR3 is TGTGCCAGCAGCCTAGAGACGGAATATAATTCACCCCTCCACTTT. The V gene is TRBV9, the J gene TRBJ1-6; no firm D call. V was shortened by 4 bases and J by 4 bases, with 12 bases between the two germline ends. The length of the CDR3 is 15 residues. Germline values: CDR1 SGDLS, CDR2 YYNGEE.

This clonotype was observed many times. The J gene is TRBJ1-2, the V gene TRBV6-5; perhaps TRBD1 as D (5 bases). From germline, CDR1 is MNHEY and CDR2 SVGAGI. Trimming took off 4 bases at V and 3 bases at J, with 15 bases between the two ends. This CDR3 has 15 residues. The DNA of the CDR3 is TGTGCCAGCAGTTCCTCGTGGGGCGTAGACTATGGCTACACCTTC. This translates into CASSSSWGVDYGYTF.

This clonotype came up a few times. This chain links TRBV29-1 with TRBJ2-7; 7 bases align to TRBD1. The germline V gene has CDR1 SQVTM and CDR2 ANQGSEA. Trimming cost V 7 bases and J 7 bases; bases outside gene matches: 13. The CDR3 is made up of 13 amino acids. For the CDR3, the DNA is TGCAGCGCGCAAGCAGGGGGAGTAGGGGAGCAGTACTTC. This translates into CSAQAGGVGEQYF.

This clonotype occurred many times. V and J are TRBV5-1 and TRBJ2-7, with TRBD1 as a possible D gene (6 bases). Germline assignment: CDR1 SGHRS and CDR2 YFSETQ. Trimming took 4 bases from V and 6 from J, leaving 17 bases between them. There are 14 residues in the CDR3. CDR3 protein: CASSAPWAGAEQYF. For the CDR3, the DNA is TGCGCCAGCAGCGCCCCTTGGGCAGGGGCCGAGCAGTACTTC.

This clonotype was observed a handful of times. The chain combines TRBV25-1 with TRBJ1-2, with D perhaps matching TRBD1 (5 bases). Germline assignment: CDR1 MGHDK and CDR2 SYGVNS. The CDR3 is 14 amino acids. V lost 1 base to trimming and J lost 4 bases, with 10 bases between them. For the CDR3, the DNA is TGTGCCAGCAGTGAATTTCAGGGCGGCTATGGCTACACCTTC. Its protein product is CASSEFQGGYGYTF.

This clonotype was seen repeatedly, ten times or more. CDR3 in amino acids: CSAFPSSGRYNEQFF. CDR3 DNA: TGCAGTGCTTTCCCGAGCAGCGGTCGCTACAATGAGCAGTTCTTC. The genes are TRBV20-1 and TRBJ2-1; possibly TRBD2 for D (5 bases). Per the germline V gene, CDR1 is DFQATT and CDR2 is SNEGSKA (reference sequence). V was cut by 5 bases and J by 3 bases, with 17 bases left in between. The CDR3 has 15 amino acids.

The sample holds many counts of this clonotype. The rearrangement links TRBV10-3 to TRBJ1-5; D is uncertain. This CDR3 is built from 16 residues. V was trimmed by 2 bases and J by 0 bases, leaving 11 bases between them. Per germline, CDR1 ENHRY and CDR2 SYGVKD. The CDR3 region is CAISEGPGVSNQPQHF. CDR3 DNA sequence: TGTGCCATCAGTGAGGGTCCCGGGGTTAGCAATCAGCCCCAGCATTTT.

This clonotype occurred many times. The chain has TRBV6-5 and TRBJ1-1; D gene ambiguous. Per germline, CDR1 MNHEY and CDR2 SVGAGI. The CDR3 contains 12 residues. The V end was cut by 2 bases, the J end by 5 bases, with 6 bases between. The chain's CDR3 is CASSYMGTEAFF. CDR3 nucleotide sequence: TGTGCCAGCAGTTACATGGGAACTGAAGCTTTCTTT.

This clonotype was seen a few times. This chain connects TRBV7-2 to TRBJ2-7, with 7 bases aligning to TRBD1. Trimming cost V 3 bases and J 3 bases; bases outside gene matches: 8. CDR3 length: 15 residues. Germline V gene sequence: CDR1 SGHTA, CDR2 FQGNSA. CDR3 DNA: TGTGCCAGCAGCTTCGCACCGGGACAGATCTACGAGCAGTACTTC. Translation: CASSFAPGQIYEQYF.

This clonotype was seen many times. The chain joins TRBV5-1 to TRBJ1-5, with D possibly matching TRBD1 (5 bases). V lost 4 bases, J lost 3 bases, and 14 bases lay in between. There are 15 residues in the CDR3. Germline CDR1 reads SGHRS; CDR2 reads YFSETQ. The DNA of the CDR3 is TGCGCCAGCAGCGCCGGACACCAACCCAATCAGCCCCAGCATTTT. The encoded protein is CASSAGHQPNQPQHF.

This clonotype occurred many times. V usage is TRBV20-1 and J usage is TRBJ2-1, with 12 bases lining up with TRBD2. Germline loops: CDR1 DFQATT, CDR2 SNEGSKA (reference sequence). Unmatched junction bases numbered 13, after V lost 5 bases and J lost 5 bases. The CDR3 is made up of 17 amino acids. CDR3 sequence reads: CSAPSGLAGPQNNEQFF. The CDR3 region has the DNA TGCAGTGCTCCGTCGGGACTAGCGGGCCCTCAAAACAATGAGCAGTTCTTC.

This chain joins TRBV5-8 and TRBJ2-1, with a tentative D call TRBD2 (5 bases). Germline assignment: CDR1 SGHTS and CDR2 YDEGEE. The CDR3 length is 16 residues. Trimming removed 4 bases at V and 6 bases at J, with 20 bases between. The CDR3 nucleotides read TGTGCCAGCAGCCCCCTTCTGATTAGCGCATGCAATGAGCAGTTCTTC. Its translation is CASSPLLISACNEQFF.

There are many counts of this clonotype. V gene TRBV5-6 combines with J gene TRBJ2-7, with 8 bases aligning to TRBD1. The V and J ends lost 0 bases and 4 bases, in that order; junction bases with no gene match: 3. The V gene's germline CDR1 is SGHDT and CDR2 YYEEEE. The CDR3 consists of 14 residues. Here the CDR3 DNA reads TGTGCCAGCAGCTTGGGACAGGGGAGGTACGAGCAGTACTTC. It specifies CASSLGQGRYEQYF.

This clonotype was seen more than once but under ten times. V and J are TRBV5-1 and TRBJ2-7, with D possibly matching TRBD2 (5 bases). Germline CDR1 SGHRS, CDR2 YFSETQ. The V end was cut by 0 bases, the J end by 3 bases, with 13 bases between. The CDR3 covers 15 residues. The CDR3 DNA follows: TGCGCCAGCAGCTTGGCCGACTACCTGAACTACGAGCAGTACTTC. As protein: CASSLADYLNYEQYF.

This clonotype was seen at least ten times. The chain joins TRBV6-1 to TRBJ1-2; 8 bases match TRBD1. The CDR3 consists of 16 residues. Germline values: CDR1 MNHNS, CDR2 SASEGT. The junction had 7 bases not matched to a gene; V was cut back by 0 bases and J by 4 bases. The CDR3 nucleotides read TGTGCCAGCAGTGAAGCGTGGACAGGGCGACTCTATGGCTACACCTTC. As protein: CASSEAWTGRLYGYTF.

This clonotype was seen at least ten times. The chain combines TRBV3-1 with TRBJ2-7; 13 bases fit TRBD2. The junction had 15 bases not matched to a gene; V was cut back by 4 bases and J by 9 bases. Germline V gene data show CDR1 as LGHDT and CDR2 as YNNKEL (reference sequence). This CDR3 has 17 amino acids. CDR3 bases: TGTGCCAGCAGCCCCACCCCCGCAGGGACTAGCGGGATCAGGCAGTACTTC. This sequence encodes CASSPTPAGTSGIRQYF.

This chain uses TRBV7-2 with TRBJ2-1, with D possibly matching TRBD2 (6 bases). The CDR3 is made up of 17 amino acids. Germline V gene data show CDR1 as SGHTA and CDR2 as FQGNSA. The germline V and J ends were trimmed by 2 bases and 5 bases, with 19 bases remaining between them. CDR3 amino acids: CASSLWGRGLAHNEQFF. In DNA form, the CDR3 reads TGTGCCAGCAGCTTATGGGGTCGGGGACTTGCTCACAATGAGCAGTTCTTC.

This clonotype was seen repeatedly, ten times or more. The chain has TRBV12-3 or TRBV12-4 and TRBJ2-1, with D perhaps matching TRBD2 (5 bases). The CDR3 has 16 residues. The V end was cut by 1 base, the J end by 4 bases, with 14 bases between. CDR3 region: CASSLGLGEGYNEQFF. CDR3 nucleotide sequence: TGTGCCAGCAGTTTAGGTCTGGGAGAAGGTTACAATGAGCAGTTCTTC.

This rearrangement joins TRBV24-1 to TRBJ2-1; 7 nucleotides agree with TRBD2. The CDR3 runs to 16 residues. Trimming removed 5 bases from V and 0 bases from J; junction bases left unmatched: 6. The germline V gene has CDR1 KGHDR and CDR2 SFDVKD. CDR3 coding DNA: TGTGCCACCAGTGGCCAGCGGGGTCTCTCCTACAATGAGCAGTTCTTC. Its protein is CATSGQRGLSYNEQFF.

This clonotype showed up many times. This chain uses TRBV3-1 with TRBJ1-1, with D maybe TRBD1 (5 bases). With 4 bases removed from V and 10 bases from J, the gap between germline ends came to 16 bases. Germline V gene lookup returns CDR1 LGHDT and CDR2 YNNKEL (reference sequence). The CDR3 contains 13 residues. CDR3 DNA sequence: TGTGCCAGCAGCCGAACCCGGGCCGGGGGAGCTTTCTTT. Residues: CASSRTRAGGAFF.

This clonotype was seen ten or more times. The rearrangement links TRBV12-3 or TRBV12-4 to TRBJ1-1; D remains ambiguous. Trimming took off 3 bases at V and 1 base at J, with 6 bases between the two ends. This CDR3 region has 13 residues. DNA of the CDR3: TGTGCCAGCAGTTTCCCCAAGAACACTGAAGCTTTCTTT. Protein: CASSFPKNTEAFF.

This clonotype has ten or more counts. The chain couples TRBV2 to TRBJ1-1, with D maybe TRBD1 (6 bases). Germline V gene data show CDR1 as SNHLY and CDR2 as FYNNEI. V shed 2 bases and J shed 8 bases, with 9 bases lying between them. The CDR3 is made up of 12 amino acids. CDR3 region: CASSEWGREAFF. The DNA of the CDR3 is TGTGCCAGCAGTGAATGGGGGCGGGAAGCTTTCTTT.